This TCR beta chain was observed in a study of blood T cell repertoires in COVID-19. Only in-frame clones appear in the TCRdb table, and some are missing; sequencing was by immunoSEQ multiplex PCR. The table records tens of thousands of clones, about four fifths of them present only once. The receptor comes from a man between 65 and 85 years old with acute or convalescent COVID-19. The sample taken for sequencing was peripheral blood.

CDR3 bases: TGCGCCAGCAGCTCCGGGACTAGCGGAGCTAAAGAGACCCAGTACTTC. It codes for CASSSGTSGAKETQYF. The chain carries TRBV5-1 and TRBJ2-5; 11 bases align to TRBD2. J lost 3 bases, V lost 3 bases, and 7 bases had no gene match. Germline V gene sequence: CDR1 SGHRS, CDR2 YFSETQ. This CDR3 is 16 amino acids long.